This TCR beta chain was captured in a study of Graves' ophthalmopathy and Graves' hyperthyroidism. Study findings and constraints: Most thyroid clonotypes with frequency above 0.001 were detected in blood too. Ophthalmopathy progression was predicted with roughly 68% sensitivity and around 72% specificity.

Comment on this clonotype: Its antigen remains unidentified.

The CDR3 runs 18 residues. Diagnosis used clinical symptoms, serum thyroxine, TRAb, thyroid ultrasound and orbital computed tomography. CDR3 regions of TCR beta were amplified from RNA transcripts. A first-round RT-PCR used HTBI primers, followed by a second-round multiplex PCR. A single record per CDR3 protein comes from TCRdb applying MiXCR to the multiplex PCR reads. The sample has over a million distinct CDR3 sequences; 36% are singletons. The V gene is TRBV3-2, the J gene TRBJ1-2. TRBV3-2 is given as a pseudogene. The sample taken for sequencing was peripheral blood or thyroid tissue (not recorded which). This TCR was sampled from an adult man with Graves' hyperthyroidism. The DNA for the CDR3 is TGTGCCAGCAGCCAAGATCCCGCCGACAGGGACCTCCCCTATGGCTACACCTTC. Its translation is CASSQDPADRDLPYGYTF.